This T cell receptor beta chain was observed in a study of Tregs in tolerant kidney transplant recipients. Trimming took off 1 base at V and 3 bases at J, with 9 bases between the two ends. The CDR3 is 15 residues long. From germline, CDR1 is LNHNV and CDR2 YYDKDF (reference sequence). In this sample, this clone turned up a few times. The sample holds other DNA sequences that translate to the same CDR3. Data came from immunoSEQ multiplex PCR; TCRdb stores just in-frame clones and leaves some out. The table has some 69,000 clones, around 84% seen once. Sequenced material: CD4+ T cells from blood. The chain combines TRBV15 with TRBJ1-4; D not resolved. The receptor was isolated from a human donor in good health. The CDR3 nucleotides are TGTGCCACCAGCAGAGCGAAGGCCTCTAATGAAAAACTGTTTTTT. This sequence encodes CATSRAKASNEKLFF.